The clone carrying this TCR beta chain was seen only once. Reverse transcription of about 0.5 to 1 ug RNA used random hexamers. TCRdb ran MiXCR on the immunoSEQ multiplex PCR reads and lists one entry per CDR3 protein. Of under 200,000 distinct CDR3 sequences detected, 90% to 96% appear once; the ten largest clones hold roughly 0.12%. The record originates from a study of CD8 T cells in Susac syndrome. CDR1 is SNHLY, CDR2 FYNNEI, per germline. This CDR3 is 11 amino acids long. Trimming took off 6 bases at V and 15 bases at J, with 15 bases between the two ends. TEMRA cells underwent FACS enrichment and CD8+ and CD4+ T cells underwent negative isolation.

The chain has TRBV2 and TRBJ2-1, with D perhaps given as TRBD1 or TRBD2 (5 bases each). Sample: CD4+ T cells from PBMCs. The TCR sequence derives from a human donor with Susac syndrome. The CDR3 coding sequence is TGTGCCAGCAGCAAGGGACCTTTCCGGTTCTTC. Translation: CASSKGPFRFF.